The 19 T cell receptor beta chains below all came from one sample that was sequenced in a study of OX40 agonist ivuxolimab in advanced cancers. Repertoires were generated with immunoSEQ multiplex PCR, while TCRdb's copy carries only in-frame clones and drops some. This sample has about 100,000 clones, with 95% to 96% found just once. The starting material was CD4+ or CD8+ T cells sorted from blood, obtained in a trial of the OX40 agonist ivuxolimab. Receptors were obtained from an adult with an advanced solid tumor such as melanoma, head and neck, liver or kidney cancer.

As for this clone: The germline gene is not matched at one end of the junction; a read error may be the cause. J is TRBJ2-1 and V is TRBV13; D is uncertain. Germline V CDR1 and CDR2: PRHDT, FYEKMQ (reference sequence). The CDR3 has 12 amino acids. The CDR3 loop is CASSLGLLPMVF. CDR3 DNA: TGTGCCAGCAGCTTAGGCCTTCTCCCCATGGTCTTC. The full variable domain, in which reference TRBV13 and TRBJ2-1 provide the parts outside the CDR3, is AAGVIQSPRHLIKEKRETATLKCYPIPRHDTVYWYQQGPGQDPQFLISFYEKMQSDKGSIPDRFSAQQFSDYHSELNMSSLELGDSALYFCASSLGLLPMVFGPGTRLTVL.

V usage is TRBV28 and J usage is TRBJ2-1; 14 bases line up with TRBD2. The CDR3 totals 15 residues. The trim removed 2 bases at V and 7 bases at J, leaving 1 base unmatched. CDR1 and CDR2 from the germline V gene are MDHEN and SYDVKM. The CDR3 nucleotides read TGTGCCAGCAGTTTAGGACTAGCGGGAGGAAATGAGCAGTTCTTC. This encodes CASSLGLAGGNEQFF. Full variable domain (missing parts from reference TRBV28 and TRBJ2-1): DVKVTQSSRYLVKRTGEKVFLECVQDMDHENMFWYRQDPGLGLRLIYFSYDVKMKEKGDIPEGYSVSREKKERFSLILESASTNQTSMYLCASSLGLAGGNEQFFGPGTRLTVL.

The chain joins TRBV5-1 to TRBJ2-7; 9 bases are shared with TRBD2. Germline lookup yields CDR1 SGHRS and CDR2 YFSETQ. This CDR3 contains 15 residues. With V trimmed by 4 bases and J by 2 bases, 7 bases remained unmatched. As DNA, the CDR3 is TGCGCCAGCAGCCATCCTAGCGGGAATCCCTACGAGCAGTACTTC. Translated, it gives CASSHPSGNPYEQYF.

The V and J genes are TRBV4-3 and TRBJ1-3; TRBD1 matches 8 bases. The germline gives CDR1 LGHNA, CDR2 YSLEER. Trimming took 0 bases from V and 0 from J; bases not matched to a gene: 7. This CDR3 region has 18 residues. The CDR3 coding sequence is TGCGCCAGCAGCCAAGATCCGGGACAGGCGAGCTCTGGAAACACCATATATTTT. This gives the protein CASSQDPGQASSGNTIYF.

The rearrangement uses TRBV6-6 and TRBJ1-2; D is perhaps TRBD1 (6 bases). The CDR3 extends over 16 amino acids. V shed 0 bases and J shed 3 bases, with 14 bases lying between them. Germline values: CDR1 MNHNY, CDR2 SVGAGI (reference sequence). The CDR3 here is CASSYSRAGVDYGYTF. The CDR3 DNA is TGTGCCAGCAGTTACTCTCGGGCAGGGGTTGACTATGGCTACACCTTC.

This clone has a single count. CDR3 DNA: TGTGCCAGCACCGGAACGGGACAGTACAATGAGCAGTTCTTC. Its protein product is CASTGTGQYNEQFF. The V gene is TRBV2, the J gene TRBJ2-1; 7 bases are a match to TRBD1. V shed 7 bases and J 4 bases; nucleotides not matched to a gene: 7. Germline V gene lookup returns CDR1 SNHLY and CDR2 FYNNEI. The CDR3 has 14 residues.

The rearrangement uses TRBV28 and TRBJ2-3, with 9 nucleotides matching TRBD2. The CDR3 consists of 16 residues. CDR1 is MDHEN, CDR2 SYDVKM, per germline. The V segment lost 5 bases and the J segment 0 bases; nucleotides outside the gene matches: 6. CDR3 sequence reads: CASSILAGVSTDTQYF. The CDR3 region has the DNA TGTGCCAGCAGTATATTAGCGGGAGTAAGCACAGATACGCAGTATTTT.

V gene TRBV10-3 combines with J gene TRBJ1-2; 10 nucleotides match TRBD1. V gave up 6 bases and J gave up 6 bases; unmatched junction bases: 7. The CDR3 length is 14 residues. Germline V gives CDR1 ENHRY, CDR2 SYGVKD. The chain's CDR3 is CAISSPGTGDGYTF. CDR3 bases: TGTGCCATCAGCAGTCCGGGGACAGGGGATGGCTACACCTTC.

The chain links TRBV5-4 to TRBJ2-7, with 7 positions matching TRBD2. Trimming removed 0 bases from V and 6 bases from J; junction bases left unmatched: 9. Germline loops: CDR1 SGHNT, CDR2 YYREEE (reference sequence). The CDR3 spans 15 residues. This CDR3 is CASSLALAGVSEQYF. For the CDR3, the DNA is TGTGCCAGCAGCTTGGCTCTGGCGGGAGTGAGCGAGCAGTACTTC.

CDR3 coding DNA: TGTGCCACCAGCAGAGGGTCTACTAATGAAAAACTGTTTTTT. It specifies CATSRGSTNEKLFF. V usage is TRBV15 and J usage is TRBJ1-4, with D unresolved. The CDR3 consists of 14 residues. The V gene's germline CDR1 is LNHNV and CDR2 YYDKDF (reference sequence). Trimming shortened V by 1 base and J by 2 bases, and 5 bases separated the two germline ends.

CDR3 in DNA: TGTGCCACCAGCAGTTACCCGGGACTAGCGACCTACGAGCAGTACTTC. Its protein is CATSSYPGLATYEQYF. The chain employs TRBV15 and TRBJ2-7, with 10 positions matching TRBD2. Germline trimming cut 3 bases from V and 2 bases from J; bases unmatched to any gene: 7. The CDR3 length is 16 residues. The germline V gene encodes CDR1 LNHNV and CDR2 YYDKDF (reference sequence).

In this sample, this clone turned up a few times. This chain uses TRBV9 with TRBJ1-1, with D maybe TRBD1 (6 bases). There are 16 residues in the CDR3. In germline, CDR1 is SGDLS, CDR2 YYNGEE. Between the trimmed V and J ends, which lost 4 bases and 3 bases, there was a span of 19 bases. This CDR3 is CASSPTQEGGHTEAFF. The CDR3, as DNA: TGTGCCAGCAGCCCTACGCAGGAGGGGGGTCACACTGAAGCTTTCTTT.

V gene TRBV7-2 combines with J gene TRBJ2-1, with 8 bases matching TRBD2. Losses at the gene ends were 3 bases for V and 7 bases for J; bases not matched to a gene: 8. The germline V gene encodes CDR1 SGHTA and CDR2 FQGNSA. The CDR3 consists of 15 residues. The CDR3 here is CASSLGGLDLNEQFF. The CDR3 region has the DNA TGTGCCAGCAGCTTGGGGGGACTAGATTTAAATGAGCAGTTCTTC.

Only one count was recorded for this clone. The chain links TRBV30 to TRBJ2-7, with a weak D call TRBD1 (6 bases). Looked up from germline, CDR1 is GTSNPN and CDR2 is SVGIG (reference sequence). V lost 3 bases, J lost 3 bases, and 12 bases lay in between. The CDR3 totals 13 residues. The CDR3 sequence: CAWRFRGYYEQYF. CDR3 DNA sequence: TGTGCCTGGAGGTTCAGGGGCTACTACGAGCAGTACTTC.

V gene TRBV7-8 combines with J gene TRBJ2-5, with TRBD2 matching over 8 bases. Per germline, CDR1 SGHVS and CDR2 FQNEAQ. This CDR3 contains 16 residues. The J segment lost 2 bases and the V segment lost 5 bases, leaving 10 bases of the junction unmatched. CDR3 amino acids: CASSTSAGGGQETQYF. CDR3 DNA sequence: TGTGCCAGCAGCACTTCCGCGGGGGGCGGGCAAGAGACCCAGTACTTC.

The chain employs TRBV5-4 and TRBJ2-5; 10 bases line up with TRBD2. The CDR3 sequence is 14 residues long. CDR1 is SGHNT, CDR2 YYREEE, per germline (reference sequence). The V gene end was trimmed by 5 bases and the J gene end by 5 bases; junction bases not matched to a gene: 6. CDR3 protein: CASSQAGGKETQYF. CDR3 DNA sequence: TGTGCCAGCAGTCAAGCGGGAGGGAAGGAGACCCAGTACTTC. Using reference TRBV5-4 and TRBJ2-5 for the parts outside the CDR3, the full variable domain is ETGVTQSPTHLIKTRGQQVTLRCSSQSGHNTVSWYQQALGQGPQFIFQYYREEENGRGNFPPRFSGLQFPNYSSELNVNALELDDSALYLCASSQAGGKETQYFGPGTRLLVL.

This clone was seen once. V is TRBV4-1 and J is TRBJ2-7; 7 bases fit TRBD2. CDR1 is MGHRA, CDR2 YSYEKL, per germline. The CDR3 length is 16 residues. V lost 3 bases to trimming and J lost 2 bases; unmatched junction nucleotides: 10. CDR3 nucleotide sequence: TGCGCCAGCAGCCATGGAGGGACTACATACACCTACGAGCAGTACTTC. Encoded protein: CASSHGGTTYTYEQYF.

The rearrangement joins TRBV7-2 to TRBJ1-1; TRBD1 might be the D (5 bases). Germline lookup yields CDR1 SGHTA and CDR2 FQGNSA. V was cut by 1 base and J by 4 bases, with 19 bases left in between. CDR3 length: 17 residues. CDR3 bases: TGTGCCAGCAGCTTAGACGGAAACGGGGGTTATTTCACTGAAGCTTTCTTT. This gives the protein CASSLDGNGGYFTEAFF.

J is TRBJ2-1 and V is TRBV25-1; D not resolved. CDR1 MGHDK and CDR2 SYGVNS come from the germline V gene. Trimming removed 3 bases at V and 0 bases at J, with 6 bases between. The CDR3 runs 14 residues. CDR3 region: CASSESSSYNEQFF. In nucleotides, the CDR3 is TGTGCCAGCAGTGAGTCCAGCTCCTACAATGAGCAGTTCTTC.